These T cell receptor beta chains were read from a single sample in a study of cytomegalovirus exposure and HLA in healthy donors. Generated by immunoSEQ multiplex PCR, the TCRdb table keeps only in-frame clones and is missing some. The data contain 100,000 to 150,000 clones, 80% to 90% of them singletons. Input material: PBMCs. These receptors all stem from a woman aged 40 to 50 in good health and CMV-seropositive. Each CDR3 is given with its conserved first and last residue. D genes are given only for firm matches. Only some rows state a clone size, as once, few, many or a class for expanded clones.

v_gene	abundance	j_gene	d_gene	CDR3nt	CDR3aa
TRBV6-1	-	TRBJ1-1	TRBD1	TGTGCCAGCAGAGAAGACAGGGTTAACACTGAAGCTTTCTTT	CASREDRVNTEAFF
TRBV9	-	TRBJ2-3	TRBD2	TGCGCCAGCAGGGGCGATAGCGGGAGCGGAGATACGCAGTATTTT	CASRGDSGSGDTQYF
TRBV4-3	-	TRBJ2-7	TRBD2	TGCGCCAGCAGCCCTTCCGGGCTAGCGGGATCCTACGAGCAGTACTTC	CASSPSGLAGSYEQYF
TRBV27	-	TRBJ2-2	-	TGTGCCAGCAGGAGTGAGCTTTGGGAGCTGTTTTTT	CASRSELWELFF
TRBV5-1	-	TRBJ2-2	TRBD2	TGCGCCAGCCGGGGGGAGAACACCGGGGAGCTGTTTTTT	CASRGENTGELFF
TRBV6-6	-	TRBJ2-7	-	TGTGCCAGCAGTCTAACCTCCTACGAGCAGTACTTC	CASSLTSYEQYF
TRBV25-1	few	TRBJ1-2	-	TGTGCCAGCAGTGAATACGGCGGCCACTATGGCTACACCTTC	CASSEYGGHYGYTF
TRBV6-5	-	TRBJ1-1	TRBD1	TGTGCCAGCAGTGGACAGGGGAATGGGAACACTGAAGCTTTCTTT	CASSGQGNGNTEAFF
TRBV6-1	-	TRBJ1-2	-	TGTGCCAGCACAAGCGACAGGACCTATGGCTACACCTTC	CASTSDRTYGYTF
TRBV29-1	once	TRBJ2-3	-	TGCAGCGTTGATGGGTTAACGGGAGATCGGGCAGCCACAGATACGCAGTATTTT	CSVDGLTGDRAATDTQYF
TRBV27	-	TRBJ2-1	TRBD2	TGTGCCAGCAGTTTAATAGGGACTAGCGTATATGAGCAGTTCTTC	CASSLIGTSVYEQFF
TRBV4-3	-	TRBJ2-7	TRBD2	TGCGCCAGCAGCCAAGATAAGGGCGGGAGAATGTACGAGCAGTACTTC	CASSQDKGGRMYEQYF
TRBV5-6	-	TRBJ2-2	TRBD2	TGTGCCAGCAGCTTGGAGCTAGCGGGAAACACCGGGGAGCTGTTTTTT	CASSLELAGNTGELFF
TRBV7-2	-	TRBJ1-4	TRBD1	TGTGCCAGCAGCGCCCAGGACAGGGCTAATGGAGAAAAACTGTTTTTT	CASSAQDRANGEKLFF
TRBV28	-	TRBJ2-7	-	TGTGCCAGCAGCCGTACAGGGTTCCTGGCAAAAAGTCGGTTCGAGCAGTACTTC	CASSRTGFLAKSRFEQYF
TRBV7-2	few	TRBJ1-1	-	TGTGCCAGCAGACATTCGAACACTGAAGCTTTCTTT	CASRHSNTEAFF
TRBV6-1	-	TRBJ2-7	-	TGTGCCAGCAGTCCCAGGGATTCGGACTACTACGAGCAGTACTTC	CASSPRDSDYYEQYF
TRBV19	few	TRBJ2-1	-	TGTGCCAGTAGTATCGACAACGGCGACCTGGAGCAGTTCTTC	CASSIDNGDLEQFF
TRBV18	-	TRBJ1-2	-	TGTGCCAGCTCACCACTGCTCACCGGTTATGGCTACACCTTC	CASSPLLTGYGYTF
TRBV4-1	-	TRBJ1-2	TRBD1	TGCGCCAGCAGCCAGGACAGGGGCGGCTATGGCTACACCTTC	CASSQDRGGYGYTF
TRBV4-2	once	TRBJ2-1	TRBD2	TGTGCCAGCAGCCAAGTTAGAGCGGGAGGAACCCATGAGCAGTTCTTC	CASSQVRAGGTHEQFF
TRBV19	-	TRBJ2-7	-	TGTGCCAGTAGTACTACTGACAGGAGCTACGAGCAGTACTTC	CASSTTDRSYEQYF
TRBV29-1	-	TRBJ2-5	TRBD2	TGCAGCGTTGATGTCGCCAGCGGGAGTGAGACCCAGTACTTC	CSVDVASGSETQYF
TRBV18	-	TRBJ1-2	-	TGTGCCAGCTCACGGAACAGTAAAGAAACAGACTATGGCTACACCTTC	CASSRNSKETDYGYTF
TRBV30	-	TRBJ1-1	TRBD1	TGTGCCTGGAGTGTACTGGGACAGGGAATCGCTGAAGCTTTCTTT	CAWSVLGQGIAEAFF
TRBV27	-	TRBJ2-1	TRBD2	TGTGCCAGCAATAAACTAGCGGTTCAGCAGTTCTTC	CASNKLAVQQFF
TRBV4-3	-	TRBJ1-1	-	TGCGCCAGCAGCCAAGTCGGGTTGAGGAACACTGAAGCTTTCTTT	CASSQVGLRNTEAFF
TRBV12-5	-	TRBJ2-7	TRBD1	TGTGCTAGTGGTTCATCGGACAGGGATTACGAGCAGTACTTC	CASGSSDRDYEQYF
TRBV6-4	once	TRBJ2-1	TRBD2	TGTGCCAGCAGTGGGGTAGCGGGAGGACCCCGTGAGCAGTTCTTC	CASSGVAGGPREQFF
TRBV6-5	-	TRBJ2-1	-	TGTGCCAGCAGTTACTCGGCGGGATATGAGCAGTTCTTC	CASSYSAGYEQFF
TRBV2	-	TRBJ1-1	TRBD1	TGTGCCAGCAGCCCCGACAGGGTGAACACTGAAGCTTTCTTT	CASSPDRVNTEAFF
TRBV6-1	-	TRBJ2-7	TRBD2	TGTGCCAGCAGTGAGGGAACGGGACTACACTACGAGCAGTACTTC	CASSEGTGLHYEQYF
TRBV5-1	-	TRBJ2-1	TRBD2	TGCGCCAGCAGCCCTCTAGCGGGAGTGGCCTTTGAGCAGTTCTTC	CASSPLAGVAFEQFF
TRBV30	-	TRBJ2-3	-	TGTGCCTGGAGCGCTAGCTCAGATGGCACAGATACGCAGTATTTT	CAWSASSDGTDTQYF
TRBV7-7	-	TRBJ1-1	-	TGTGCTAGTAGCTCGGACAGGAACACTGAAGCTTTCTTT	CASSSDRNTEAFF
TRBV15	-	TRBJ2-1	-	TGTGCCACCAGCAGAGATGGCCTAGCAGGGGATGAGCAGTTCTTC	CATSRDGLAGDEQFF
TRBV11-3	once	TRBJ2-2	TRBD2	TGTGCCAGCAGCTTATTACACTCTAGCGGGAGTATCACCGGGGAGCTGTTTTTT	CASSLLHSSGSITGELFF
TRBV2	-	TRBJ1-1	-	TGTGCCAGCAGGCAGTGGACAGTTTCTGAAGCTTTCTTT	CASRQWTVSEAFF
TRBV7-6	few	TRBJ2-7	TRBD1	TGTGCCAGCAGCCCGGGGACAGGGGGCGACAAGCAGTACTTC	CASSPGTGGDKQYF
TRBV19	-	TRBJ1-2	TRBD1	TGTGCCAGTAGTATGGGACAGGGAGATGGCTACACCTTC	CASSMGQGDGYTF
TRBV29-1	-	TRBJ2-2	TRBD2	TGCAGCGTTAGGCTAGCGGGAGATCGGACCGGGGAGCTGTTTTTT	CSVRLAGDRTGELFF
TRBV27	-	TRBJ2-5	TRBD1	TGTGCCAGCAGTTCCGATCGGACAGGGGGCTTCGAGACCCAGTACTTC	CASSSDRTGGFETQYF
TRBV7-3	-	TRBJ2-3	-	TGTGCCAGCAGCCCGGGGGTGACTAGTGCCGATACGCAGTATTTT	CASSPGVTSADTQYF
TRBV6-1	-	TRBJ2-1	TRBD2	TGTGCCAGCAGTGTCAAGACTAGCGGGAGAATGAGTGAGCAGTTCTTC	CASSVKTSGRMSEQFF
TRBV30	-	TRBJ1-5	-	TGTGCCTGGAGCAATCACCCAGGGAGCAATCAGCCCCAGCATTTT	CAWSNHPGSNQPQHF
TRBV25-1	-	TRBJ1-2	TRBD1	TGTGCCAGCAGCCAACAGGGGGGGTCTAGGGGCTATGGCTACACCTTC	CASSQQGGSRGYGYTF
TRBV28	few	TRBJ1-2	-	TGTGCCAGCAGGCCGACAGGCGGCTACACCTTC	CASRPTGGYTF
TRBV11-3	-	TRBJ2-2	TRBD1	TGTGCCAGCAGCCCGGGACAGGGGCGCGGGGAGCTGTTTTTT	CASSPGQGRGELFF
TRBV4-3	-	TRBJ2-2	-	TGCGCCAGCAGCCAATCCACGGTCGCCGGGGAGCTGTTTTTT	CASSQSTVAGELFF
TRBV9	-	TRBJ2-7	TRBD2	TGTGCCAGCAGCGTAGGGCTAGCGGGAGGAGGGACCTACGAGCAGTACTTC	CASSVGLAGGGTYEQYF
TRBV7-9	-	TRBJ2-7	TRBD1	TGTTCCAGCAGCTTAGCCGGGGACAGCCTTCCCTACGAGCAGTACTTC	CSSSLAGDSLPYEQYF
TRBV9	-	TRBJ2-7	TRBD2	TGTGCCAGCAGCGTTGGACTAGCAAATACCTACGAGCAGTACTTC	CASSVGLANTYEQYF
TRBV28	-	TRBJ2-1	TRBD1	TGTGCCAGCAGAGAGCCCCCGGGACAGCCCTCCTACAATGAGCAGTTCTTC	CASREPPGQPSYNEQFF
TRBV18	-	TRBJ2-1	-	TGTGCCAGCTCACCACCTCTCCTAGTCAATGAGCAGTTCTTC	CASSPPLLVNEQFF
TRBV7-2	-	TRBJ2-6	-	TGTGCCAGCAGGGGGGGGGCTAGGAGTGGGGCCAACGTCCTGACTTTC	CASRGGARSGANVLTF
TRBV21-1	-	TRBJ1-2	-	TGTGCCAGCAGCGCGAAGTATAGCAGGGCTAACTATGGCTACACCTTC	CASSAKYSRANYGYTF
TRBV15	once	TRBJ1-1	TRBD1	TGTGCCTCGGGACAGGGAAACACTGAAGCTTTCTTT	CASGQGNTEAFF
TRBV18	-	TRBJ1-2	TRBD1	TGTGCCAGCTCAGACAGGGCCGTCTATGGCTACACCTTC	CASSDRAVYGYTF